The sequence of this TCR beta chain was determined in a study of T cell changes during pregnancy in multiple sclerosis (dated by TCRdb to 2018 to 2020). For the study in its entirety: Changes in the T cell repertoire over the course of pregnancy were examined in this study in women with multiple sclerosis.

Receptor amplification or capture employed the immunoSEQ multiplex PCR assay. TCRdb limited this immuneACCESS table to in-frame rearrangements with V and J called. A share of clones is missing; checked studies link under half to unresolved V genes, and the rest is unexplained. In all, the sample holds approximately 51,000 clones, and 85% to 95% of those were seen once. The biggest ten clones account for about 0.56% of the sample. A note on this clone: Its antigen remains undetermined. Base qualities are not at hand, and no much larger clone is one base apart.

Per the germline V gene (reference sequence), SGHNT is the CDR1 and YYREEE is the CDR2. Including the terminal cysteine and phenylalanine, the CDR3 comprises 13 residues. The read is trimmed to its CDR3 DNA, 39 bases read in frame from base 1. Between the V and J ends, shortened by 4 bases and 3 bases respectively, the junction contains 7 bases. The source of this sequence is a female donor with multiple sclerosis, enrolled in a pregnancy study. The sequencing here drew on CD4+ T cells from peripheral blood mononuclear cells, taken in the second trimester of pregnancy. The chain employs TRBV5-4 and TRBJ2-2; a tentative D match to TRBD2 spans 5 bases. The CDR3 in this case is CASSPEDTGELFF. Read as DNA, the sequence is TGTGCCAGCAGCCCGGAGGACACCGGGGAGCTGTTTTTT.